Listed here are 13 T cell receptor beta chains from one sample, sequenced in a study of molecular identifiers for immune sequencing clone quantification. MiXCR was run by TCRdb on the PCR reads, yielding one entry per CDR3 protein. The top ten clones hold 0.8% to 1.2% of a sample with more than 70,000 distinct CDR3 sequences, around 20% of them seen once. The specimen was naive CD8+ T cells from blood, with Jurkat cell RNA spiked in. The subset: FACS-sorted CD8+CD4-CCR7+CD45RA+ naive T cells. The receptors shown here come from a human donor in good health. Some libraries in this study had Jurkat cell RNA spiked in.

This clonotype was counted at least ten times. The chain is built from TRBV5-4 and TRBJ2-3; 7 nucleotides align to TRBD2. The CDR3 covers 14 residues. Per the germline V gene, CDR1 is SGHNT and CDR2 is YYREEE (reference sequence). The trim removed 0 bases at V and 4 bases at J, leaving 2 bases unmatched. The CDR3 sequence is CASSLGLAPDTQYF. The CDR3 nucleotides read TGTGCCAGCAGCTTGGGACTAGCTCCAGATACGCAGTATTTT.

This clonotype was counted at least ten times. The chain employs TRBV10-3 and TRBJ1-5, with D uncertain. CDR1 and CDR2 from the germline V gene are ENHRY and SYGVKD. The CDR3 consists of 14 residues. Trimming cost V 2 bases and J 7 bases, with 12 bases left between them. CDR3 residues: CAISEERSGQPQHF. CDR3 sequence (DNA): TGTGCCATCAGTGAGGAGCGGTCGGGCCAGCCCCAGCATTTT.

In this sample, this clonotype turned up many times. The V and J genes are TRBV19 and TRBJ1-5; D may be TRBD1 (6 bases). Germline V gene sequence: CDR1 LNHDA, CDR2 SQIVND (reference sequence). V gave up 7 bases and J gave up 9 bases, with 25 bases separating them. CDR3 length equals 16 residues. The CDR3 sequence: CASTTPETEGVGPQHF. Written as DNA, the CDR3 is TGTGCCAGTACTACGCCCGAGACGGAGGGGGTTGGGCCCCAGCATTTT.

Ten or more counts support this clonotype. J is TRBJ2-7 and V is TRBV20-1; D not certain. In germline, CDR1 is DFQATT, CDR2 SNEGSKA (reference sequence). The CDR3 is made up of 10 amino acids. V was cut by 3 bases and J by 6 bases, with 6 bases left in between. Written as DNA, the CDR3 is TGCAGTGCTAGTTACGGCGAGCAGTACTTC. Residues: CSASYGEQYF.

The chain uses TRBV20-1 and TRBJ2-1, with 9 bases identical to TRBD2. Germline CDR1 reads DFQATT; CDR2 reads SNEGSKA (reference sequence). This CDR3 contains 15 residues. The V segment lost 3 bases and the J segment 4 bases; nucleotides outside the gene matches: 7. The CDR3 coding sequence is TGCAGTGCTAGCGACGGACTAGCGAAATACAATGAGCAGTTCTTC. Its translation: CSASDGLAKYNEQFF.

In its sample, this clonotype was seen many times. This sequence joins TRBV27 and TRBJ2-3; TRBD2 might be the D (6 bases). The CDR3 is made up of 14 amino acids. Trimming took 5 bases from V and 0 from J, leaving 9 bases between them. Germline CDR1 is MNHEY and CDR2 is SMNVEV (reference sequence). The CDR3 is CASSRGMSTDTQYF. CDR3 DNA: TGTGCCAGCAGTCGGGGGATGAGCACAGATACGCAGTATTTT.

CDR3 DNA: TGTGCCAGCAGCTCGTCCGGGACACGGGACGGGGAGCTGTTTTTT. Its protein is CASSSSGTRDGELFF. This sequence joins TRBV12-3 or TRBV12-4 and TRBJ2-2; D possibly corresponds to TRBD1 (6 bases). V was pared by 6 bases and J by 7 bases, with 18 bases between. The CDR3 loop spans 15 amino acids.

This clonotype was recorded many times. The chain links TRBV10-2 to TRBJ2-5; perhaps TRBD2 as D (6 bases). Between the trimmed V and J ends, which lost 0 bases and 5 bases, there was a span of 13 bases. Germline V gene data show CDR1 as WSHSY and CDR2 as SAAADI. This CDR3 is 15 amino acids long. The CDR3 DNA reads TGCGCCAGCAGTGAGTCTGGTAGCGGAGGGGAGACCCAGTACTTC. Translating gives CASSESGSGGETQYF.

In its sample, this clonotype was seen many times. DNA of the CDR3: TGCAGCGTTGAGTCGCTAGCGGGAGTGGGGTACGAGCAGTACTTC. Protein product: CSVESLAGVGYEQYF. The V gene is TRBV29-1, the J gene TRBJ2-7; 10 bases line up with TRBD2. Losses at the gene ends were 3 bases for V and 4 bases for J; bases not matched to a gene: 9. Per germline, CDR1 SQVTM and CDR2 ANQGSEA. This CDR3 is built from 15 residues.

To note about this clonotype: A much larger clone lies one base from this, so it may be a read error. V gene TRBV2 combines with J gene TRBJ1-1; D is uncertain. Germline CDR1 and CDR2: SNHLY and FYNNEI. The CDR3 contains 15 residues. V was trimmed by 5 bases and J by 3 bases, leaving 16 bases between them. Here the CDR3 DNA reads TGTGCCAGCAGTTATTGGGCGGCTATGTACACTGAAGCTTTCTTT. Its protein is CASSYWAAMYTEAFF. Together with reference TRBV2 and TRBJ1-1, the CDR3 gives the full variable domain: EPEVTQTPSHQVTQMGQEVILRCVPISNHLYFYWYRQILGQKVEFLVSFYNNEISEKSEIFDDQFSVERPDGSNFTLKIRSTKLEDSAMYFCASSYWAAMYTEAFFGQGTRLTVV.

The chain carries TRBV12-3 or TRBV12-4 and TRBJ2-5, with 11 nucleotides matching TRBD2. Trimming removed 5 bases from V and 1 base from J; junction bases left unmatched: 6. The CDR3 covers 16 residues. The CDR3 DNA sequence: TGTGCCAGCAGTCCCAGACTAGCGGGGACCCAAGAGACCCAGTACTTC. Amino acid sequence: CASSPRLAGTQETQYF.

The V gene is TRBV7-6, the J gene TRBJ2-7; D might be TRBD2 (5 bases). Germline loops: CDR1 SGHVS, CDR2 FNYEAQ. V lost 1 base to trimming and J lost 2 bases, with 9 bases between them. The CDR3 totals 14 residues. The CDR3 spells CASSLDRGTYEQYF. CDR3 coding DNA: TGTGCCAGCAGCTTAGATAGAGGGACCTACGAGCAGTACTTC.

V and J are TRBV3-1 and TRBJ1-2; the D is unclear. Trimming removed 1 base from V and 3 bases from J, with 15 bases in between. CDR1 is LGHDT and CDR2 is YNNKEL in the germline V gene (reference sequence). The CDR3 is 16 amino acids. This CDR3 reads CASSQGTRIGYYGYTF. CDR3 DNA sequence: TGTGCCAGCAGCCAAGGAACACGGATCGGGTACTATGGCTACACCTTC.